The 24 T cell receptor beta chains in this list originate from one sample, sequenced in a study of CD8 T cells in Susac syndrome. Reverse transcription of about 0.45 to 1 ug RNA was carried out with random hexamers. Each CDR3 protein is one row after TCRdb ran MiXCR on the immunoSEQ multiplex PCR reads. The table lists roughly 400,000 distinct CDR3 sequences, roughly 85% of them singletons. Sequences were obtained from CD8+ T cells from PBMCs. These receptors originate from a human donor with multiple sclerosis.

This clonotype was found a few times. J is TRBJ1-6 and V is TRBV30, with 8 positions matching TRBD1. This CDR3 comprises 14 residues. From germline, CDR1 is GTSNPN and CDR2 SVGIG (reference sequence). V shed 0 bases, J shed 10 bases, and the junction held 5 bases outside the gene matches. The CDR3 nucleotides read TGTGCCTGGAGTGTAGGCAGGGGGCGATCACCCCTCCACTTT. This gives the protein CAWSVGRGRSPLHF.

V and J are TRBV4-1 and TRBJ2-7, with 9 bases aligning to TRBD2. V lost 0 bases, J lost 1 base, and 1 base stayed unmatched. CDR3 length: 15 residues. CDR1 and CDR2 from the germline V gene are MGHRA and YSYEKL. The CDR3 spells CASSQDAGGSYEQYF. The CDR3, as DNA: TGCGCCAGCAGCCAAGACGCGGGGGGGTCCTACGAGCAGTACTTC.

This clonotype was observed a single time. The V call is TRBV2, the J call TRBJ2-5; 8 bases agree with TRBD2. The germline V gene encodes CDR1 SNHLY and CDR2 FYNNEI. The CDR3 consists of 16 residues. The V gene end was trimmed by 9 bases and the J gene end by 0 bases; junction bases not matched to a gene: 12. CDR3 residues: CASSPPAGVYQETQYF. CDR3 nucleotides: TGTGCCAGTTCGCCCCCAGCGGGGGTTTACCAAGAGACCCAGTACTTC.

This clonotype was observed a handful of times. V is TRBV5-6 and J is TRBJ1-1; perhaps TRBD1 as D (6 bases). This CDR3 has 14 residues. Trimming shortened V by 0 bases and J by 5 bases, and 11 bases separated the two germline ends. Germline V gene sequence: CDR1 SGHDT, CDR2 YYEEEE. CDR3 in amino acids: CASSLVGAGTEAFF. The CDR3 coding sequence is TGTGCCAGCAGCTTGGTGGGGGCAGGAACTGAAGCTTTCTTT. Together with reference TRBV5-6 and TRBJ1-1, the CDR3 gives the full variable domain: DAGVTQSPTHLIKTRGQQVTLRCSPKSGHDTVSWYQQALGQGPQFIFQYYEEEERQRGNFPDRFSGHQFPNYSSELNVNALLLGDSALYLCASSLVGAGTEAFFGQGTRLTVV.

The CDR3: CASSEPLQGRVDEQYF. CDR3 nucleotides: TGTGCCAGCAGTGAACCCTTGCAGGGGAGGGTCGACGAGCAGTACTTC. The chain joins TRBV25-1 to TRBJ2-7; a possible D gene is TRBD2 (7 bases). Germline V gene sequence: CDR1 MGHDK, CDR2 SYGVNS. This CDR3 spans 16 amino acids. Trimming pared 2 bases from V and 5 bases from J, leaving 19 bases between.

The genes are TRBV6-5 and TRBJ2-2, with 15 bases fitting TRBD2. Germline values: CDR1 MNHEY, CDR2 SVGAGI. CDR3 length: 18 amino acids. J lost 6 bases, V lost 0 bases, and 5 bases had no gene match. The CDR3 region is CASSYSGLAGGGAGELFF. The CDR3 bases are TGTGCCAGCAGTTACTCGGGACTAGCGGGAGGAGGTGCCGGGGAGCTGTTTTTT.

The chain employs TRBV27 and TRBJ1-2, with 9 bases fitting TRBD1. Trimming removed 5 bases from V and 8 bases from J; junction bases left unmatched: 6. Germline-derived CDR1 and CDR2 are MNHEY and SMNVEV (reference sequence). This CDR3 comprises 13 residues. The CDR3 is CASSTQGAGGYTF. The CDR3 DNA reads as TGTGCCAGCAGTACACAGGGGGCTGGGGGCTACACCTTC.

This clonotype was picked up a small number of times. CDR3 nucleotide sequence: TGTGCCAGCAGTTCCGGACAGAACAATGAGCAGTTCTTC. This gives the protein CASSSGQNNEQFF. V and J are TRBV6-5 and TRBJ2-1; D is perhaps TRBD1 (6 bases). CDR3 size: 13 residues. The germline V gene encodes CDR1 MNHEY and CDR2 SVGAGI. The germline V and J ends were trimmed by 4 bases and 5 bases, with 9 bases remaining between them.

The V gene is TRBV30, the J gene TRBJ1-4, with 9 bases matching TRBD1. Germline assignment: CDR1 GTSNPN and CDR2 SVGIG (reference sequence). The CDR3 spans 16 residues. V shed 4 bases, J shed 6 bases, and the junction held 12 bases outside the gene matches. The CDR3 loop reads CAWKHTPGTGHEKLFF. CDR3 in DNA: TGTGCCTGGAAACACACTCCCGGGACAGGGCATGAAAAACTGTTTTTT. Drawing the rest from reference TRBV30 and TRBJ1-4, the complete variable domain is SQTIHQWPATLVQPVGSPLSLECTVEGTSNPNLYWYRQAAGRGLQLLFYSVGIGQISSEVPQNLSASRPQDRQFILSSKKLLLSDSGFYLCAWKHTPGTGHEKLFFGSGTQLSVL.

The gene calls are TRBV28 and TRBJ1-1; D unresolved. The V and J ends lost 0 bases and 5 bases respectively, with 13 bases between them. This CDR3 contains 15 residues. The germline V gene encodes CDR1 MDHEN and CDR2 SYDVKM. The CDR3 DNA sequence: TGTGCCAGCAGTTTATGGGATGAGGGAGGGACTGAAGCTTTCTTT. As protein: CASSLWDEGGTEAFF.

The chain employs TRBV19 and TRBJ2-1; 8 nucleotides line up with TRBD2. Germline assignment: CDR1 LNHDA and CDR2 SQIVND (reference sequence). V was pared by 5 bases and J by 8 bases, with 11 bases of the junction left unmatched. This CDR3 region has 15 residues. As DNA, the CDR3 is TGTGCCAGTAGTTTACCGGGAGGGCCGTCCTATGAGCAGTTCTTC. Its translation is CASSLPGGPSYEQFF.

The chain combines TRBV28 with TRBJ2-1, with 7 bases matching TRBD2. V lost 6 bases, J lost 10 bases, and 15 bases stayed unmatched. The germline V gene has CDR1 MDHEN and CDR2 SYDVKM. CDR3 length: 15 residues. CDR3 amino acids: CASRGRRENHVEQFF. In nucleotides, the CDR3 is TGTGCCAGCAGAGGGAGGCGGGAGAATCACGTGGAGCAGTTCTTC.

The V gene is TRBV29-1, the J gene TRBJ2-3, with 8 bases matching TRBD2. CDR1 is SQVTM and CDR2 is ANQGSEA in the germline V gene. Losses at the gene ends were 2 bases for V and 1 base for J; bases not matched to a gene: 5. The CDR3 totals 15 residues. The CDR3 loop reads CSVEPLADGTDTQYF. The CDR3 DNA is TGCAGCGTTGAACCACTAGCGGACGGCACAGATACGCAGTATTTT.

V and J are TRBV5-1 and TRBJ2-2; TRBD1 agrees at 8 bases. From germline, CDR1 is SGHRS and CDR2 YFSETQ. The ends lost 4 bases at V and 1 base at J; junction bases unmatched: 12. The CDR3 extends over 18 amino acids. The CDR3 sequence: CASSPDRARFMNTGELFF. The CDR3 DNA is TGCGCCAGCAGCCCGGACAGGGCGAGATTTATGAACACCGGGGAGCTGTTTTTT.

The CDR3 coding sequence is TGTGCCAACATGAACACTGAAGCTTTCTTT. Translation gives CANMNTEAFF. The chain links TRBV19 to TRBJ1-1; D uncertain. V lost 10 bases and J lost 0, with 3 bases in between. This CDR3 spans 10 amino acids. Per the germline V gene, CDR1 is LNHDA and CDR2 is SQIVND (reference sequence).

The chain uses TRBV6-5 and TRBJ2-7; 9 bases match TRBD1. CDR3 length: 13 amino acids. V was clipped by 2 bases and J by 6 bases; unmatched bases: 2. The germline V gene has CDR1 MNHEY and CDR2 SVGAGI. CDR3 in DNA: TGTGCCAGCAGTTACATGACAGGGGGCGAGCAGTACTTC. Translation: CASSYMTGGEQYF.

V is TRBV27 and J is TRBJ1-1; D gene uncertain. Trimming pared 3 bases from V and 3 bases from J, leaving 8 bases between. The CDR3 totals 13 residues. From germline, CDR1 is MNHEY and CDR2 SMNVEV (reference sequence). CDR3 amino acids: CASSFGRDTEAFF. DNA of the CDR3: TGTGCCAGCAGTTTCGGGCGTGACACTGAAGCTTTCTTT.

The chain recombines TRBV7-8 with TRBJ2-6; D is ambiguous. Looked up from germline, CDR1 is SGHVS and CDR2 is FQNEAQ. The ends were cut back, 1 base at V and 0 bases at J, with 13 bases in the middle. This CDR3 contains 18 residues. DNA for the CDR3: TGTGCCAGCAGCTTAGGGGCCGGCGGCTACTCTGGGGCCAACGTCCTGACTTTC. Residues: CASSLGAGGYSGANVLTF.

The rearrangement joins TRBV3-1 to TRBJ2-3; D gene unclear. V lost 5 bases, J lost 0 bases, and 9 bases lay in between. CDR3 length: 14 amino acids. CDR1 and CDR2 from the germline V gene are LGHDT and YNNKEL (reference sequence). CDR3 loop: CASSIEESTDTQYF. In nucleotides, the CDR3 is TGTGCCAGCAGCATCGAAGAAAGCACAGATACGCAGTATTTT.

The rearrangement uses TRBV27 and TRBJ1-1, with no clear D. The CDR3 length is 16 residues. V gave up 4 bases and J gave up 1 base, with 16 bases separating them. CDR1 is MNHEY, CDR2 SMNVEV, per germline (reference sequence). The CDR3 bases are TGTGCCAGCAGTTGGTACCCAGAGAAGGAGAACACTGAAGCTTTCTTT. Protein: CASSWYPEKENTEAFF.

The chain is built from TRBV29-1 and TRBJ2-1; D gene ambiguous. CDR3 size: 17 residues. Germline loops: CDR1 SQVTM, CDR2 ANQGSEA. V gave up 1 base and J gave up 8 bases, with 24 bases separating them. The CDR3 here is CSVEGHPKSLSSYEQFF. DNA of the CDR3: TGCAGCGTTGAAGGACACCCAAAATCCCTAAGTAGCTATGAGCAGTTCTTC.

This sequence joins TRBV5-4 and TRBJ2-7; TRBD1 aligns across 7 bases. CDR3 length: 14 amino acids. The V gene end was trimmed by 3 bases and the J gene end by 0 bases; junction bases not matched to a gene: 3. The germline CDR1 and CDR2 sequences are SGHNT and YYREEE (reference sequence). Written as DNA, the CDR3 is TGTGCCAGCAGCTCGGGACAGTCCTCCTACGAGCAGTACTTC. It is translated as CASSSGQSSYEQYF.

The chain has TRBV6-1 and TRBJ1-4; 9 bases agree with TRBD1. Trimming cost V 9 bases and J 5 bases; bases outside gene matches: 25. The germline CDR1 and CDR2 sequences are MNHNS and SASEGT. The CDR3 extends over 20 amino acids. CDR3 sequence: CASHSHAPGTGQIGNEKLFF. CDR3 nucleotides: TGTGCCAGTCACTCGCACGCCCCGGGGACAGGGCAAATAGGAAATGAAAAACTGTTTTTT.

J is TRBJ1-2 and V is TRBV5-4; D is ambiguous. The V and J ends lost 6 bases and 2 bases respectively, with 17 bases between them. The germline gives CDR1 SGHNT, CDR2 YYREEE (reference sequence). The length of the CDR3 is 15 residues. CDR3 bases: TGTGCCAGCACCTGCTGTGGCGGAGCAAACTATGGCTACACCTTC. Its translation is CASTCCGGANYGYTF. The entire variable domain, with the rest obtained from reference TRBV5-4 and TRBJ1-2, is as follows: ETGVTQSPTHLIKTRGQQVTLRCSSQSGHNTVSWYQQALGQGPQFIFQYYREEENGRGNFPPRFSGLQFPNYSSELNVNALELDDSALYLCASTCCGGANYGYTFGSGTRLTVV.